This TCR beta chain was captured by sequencing in a study of cytomegalovirus exposure and HLA in healthy donors. Study at large: As released early, the data held 75 million to 90 million unique TCRs from HLA-typed donors. Study-level results: Later work showed greater clonal expansion in HLA-associated TCR beta chains than in equally common others.

The PCR ran on 60 Vbeta and 13 Jbeta primers. Sequencing used immunoSEQ multiplex PCR; TCRdb keeps in-frame clones, though not all of them. Its listing shows tens of thousands of clones. Remarks on this clone: Its matching antigen is unknown.

This CDR3 comprises 13 residues. V lost 3 bases to trimming and J lost 3 bases, with 8 bases between them. Germline V CDR1 and CDR2: LNHDA, SQIVND (reference sequence). The chain recombines TRBV19 with TRBJ1-1, with no clear D. The receptor was isolated from a man over 45 in good health and CMV-seronegative. The sequenced material came from PBMCs. The DNA for the CDR3 is TGTGCCAGTAGTATCACCCGGGACACTGAAGCTTTCTTT. Protein sequence: CASSITRDTEAFF.